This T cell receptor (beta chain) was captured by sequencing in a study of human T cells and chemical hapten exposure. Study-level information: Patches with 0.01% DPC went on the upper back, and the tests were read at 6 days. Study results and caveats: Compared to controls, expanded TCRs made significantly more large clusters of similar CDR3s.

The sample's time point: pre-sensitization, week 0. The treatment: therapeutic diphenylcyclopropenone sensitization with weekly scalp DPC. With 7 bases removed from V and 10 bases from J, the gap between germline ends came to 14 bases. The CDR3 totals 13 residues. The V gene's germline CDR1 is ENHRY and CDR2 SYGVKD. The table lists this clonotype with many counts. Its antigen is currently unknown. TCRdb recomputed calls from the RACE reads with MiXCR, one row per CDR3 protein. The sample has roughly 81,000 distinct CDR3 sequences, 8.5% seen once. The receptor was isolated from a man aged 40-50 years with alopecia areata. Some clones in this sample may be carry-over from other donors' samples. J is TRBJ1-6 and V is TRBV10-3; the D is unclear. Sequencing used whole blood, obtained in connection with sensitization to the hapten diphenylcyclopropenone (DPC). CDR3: CAIKPTWKSPLHF. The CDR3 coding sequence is TGTGCCATCAAACCGACATGGAAGTCACCCCTCCACTTT.